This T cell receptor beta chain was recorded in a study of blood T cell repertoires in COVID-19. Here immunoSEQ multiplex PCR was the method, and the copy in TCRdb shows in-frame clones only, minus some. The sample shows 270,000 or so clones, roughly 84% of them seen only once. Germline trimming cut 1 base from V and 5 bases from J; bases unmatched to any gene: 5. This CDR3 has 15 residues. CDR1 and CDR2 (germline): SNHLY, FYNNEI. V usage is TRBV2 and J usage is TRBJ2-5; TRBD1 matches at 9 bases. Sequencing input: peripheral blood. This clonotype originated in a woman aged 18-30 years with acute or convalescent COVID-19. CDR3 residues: CASSEGDRVSETQYF. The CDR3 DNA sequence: TGTGCCAGCAGTGAAGGGGACAGGGTGTCTGAGACCCAGTACTTC. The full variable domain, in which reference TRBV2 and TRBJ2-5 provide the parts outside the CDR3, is EPEVTQTPSHQVTQMGQEVILRCVPISNHLYFYWYRQILGQKVEFLVSFYNNEISEKSEIFDDQFSVERPDGSNFTLKIRSTKLEDSAMYFCASSEGDRVSETQYFGPGTRLLVL.